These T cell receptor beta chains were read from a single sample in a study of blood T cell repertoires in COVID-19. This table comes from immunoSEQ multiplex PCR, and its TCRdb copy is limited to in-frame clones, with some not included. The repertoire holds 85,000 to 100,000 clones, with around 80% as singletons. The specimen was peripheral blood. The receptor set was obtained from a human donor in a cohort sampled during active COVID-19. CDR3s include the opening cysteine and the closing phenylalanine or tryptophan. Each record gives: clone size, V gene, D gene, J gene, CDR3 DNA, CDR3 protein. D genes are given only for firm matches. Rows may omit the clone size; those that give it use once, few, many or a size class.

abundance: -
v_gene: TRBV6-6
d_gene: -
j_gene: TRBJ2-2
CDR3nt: TGTGCCAGCAGTCAACTTAGAGGGTGGCAGTTGAACACCGGGGAGCTGTTTTTT
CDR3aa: CASSQLRGWQLNTGELFF

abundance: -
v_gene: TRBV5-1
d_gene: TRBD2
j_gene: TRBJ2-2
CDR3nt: TGCGCCAGCAAATTCGGGGTAGCGGGAGTTAATACCGGGGAGCTGTTTTTT
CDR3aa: CASKFGVAGVNTGELFF

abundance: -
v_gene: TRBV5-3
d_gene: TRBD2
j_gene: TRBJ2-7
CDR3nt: TGTGCCAGAAGCTTACCCTGGTCGGGGCTAGCGGGGACAGCCTCCTACGAGCAGTACTTC
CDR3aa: CARSLPWSGLAGTASYEQYF

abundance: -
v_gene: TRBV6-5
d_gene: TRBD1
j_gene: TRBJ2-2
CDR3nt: TGTGCCAGCAGTTACGAGGGGGCGAGCACCGGGGAGCTGTTTTTT
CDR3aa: CASSYEGASTGELFF

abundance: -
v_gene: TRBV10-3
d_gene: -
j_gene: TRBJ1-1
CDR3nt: TGTGCCATCAGTGAGATGGGGGCCGGAGGTGGGAACACTGAAGCTTTCTTT
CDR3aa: CAISEMGAGGGNTEAFF

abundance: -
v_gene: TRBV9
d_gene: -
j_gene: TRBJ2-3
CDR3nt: TGTGCCAGCAGCACATCCCCGGGATCTCACACAGATACGCAGTATTTT
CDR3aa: CASSTSPGSHTDTQYF

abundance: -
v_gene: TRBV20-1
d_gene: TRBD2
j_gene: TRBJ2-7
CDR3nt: TGCAGTGCTAGTGGCGGGGGATCTACCTACGAGCAGTACTTC
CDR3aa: CSASGGGSTYEQYF

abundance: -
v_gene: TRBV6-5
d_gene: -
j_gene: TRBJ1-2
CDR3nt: TGTGCCAGCAGTCCCGCAGGGAGGAACTATGGCTACACCTTC
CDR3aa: CASSPAGRNYGYTF

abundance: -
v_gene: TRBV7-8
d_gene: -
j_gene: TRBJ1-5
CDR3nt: TGTGCCAGCAGCTTAGTCAATAGCAATCAGCCCCAGCATTTT
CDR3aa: CASSLVNSNQPQHF

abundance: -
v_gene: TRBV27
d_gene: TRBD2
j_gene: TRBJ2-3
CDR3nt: TGTGCCAGCAGTTTACGCGGACTAGCGGGGAGCACAGATACGCAGTATTTT
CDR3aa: CASSLRGLAGSTDTQYF

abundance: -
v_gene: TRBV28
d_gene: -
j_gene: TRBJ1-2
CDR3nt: TGTGCCAGCACTCCCCGGGATAATGGCTACACCTTC
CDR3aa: CASTPRDNGYTF

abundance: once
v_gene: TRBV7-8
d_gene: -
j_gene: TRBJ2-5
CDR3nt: TGTGCCAGCAGCCGATCAAGGGGGGAGACCCAGTACTTC
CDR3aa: CASSRSRGETQYF

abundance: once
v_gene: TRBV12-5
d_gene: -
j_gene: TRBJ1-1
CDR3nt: TGTGCTAGTGTTGGACAACCGACCAACACTGAAGCTTTCTTT
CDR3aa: CASVGQPTNTEAFF

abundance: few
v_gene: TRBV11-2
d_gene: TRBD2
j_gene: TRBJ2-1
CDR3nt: TGTGCCAGCAGCTTACCACTAGCGGGGGGGCAAAGGCAGTTCTTC
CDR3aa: CASSLPLAGGQRQFF

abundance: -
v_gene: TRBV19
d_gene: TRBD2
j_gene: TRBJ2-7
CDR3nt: TGTGCCAGTAGTATAGAGGGCCAGACTAGCGGGAGGAACGAGCAGTACTTC
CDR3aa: CASSIEGQTSGRNEQYF

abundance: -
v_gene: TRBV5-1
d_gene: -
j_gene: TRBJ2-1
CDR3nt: TGCGCCAGCAAACTGAGGGAAAGGAACAATGAGCAGTTCTTC
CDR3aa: CASKLRERNNEQFF

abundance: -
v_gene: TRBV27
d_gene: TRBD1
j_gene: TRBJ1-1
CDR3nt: TGTGCCAGCAGGACAGGGCCGGGTGAAGCTTTCTTT
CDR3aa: CASRTGPGEAFF

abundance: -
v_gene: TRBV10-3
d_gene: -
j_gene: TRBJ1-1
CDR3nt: TGTGCCATCAGGACAGACCAGAACACTGAAGCTTTCTTT
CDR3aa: CAIRTDQNTEAFF

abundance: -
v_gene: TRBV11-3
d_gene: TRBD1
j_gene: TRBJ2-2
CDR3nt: TGTGCCAGCAGCCCAGGGGACAGGTCGAGACAGAAGAACACCGGGGAGCTGTTTTTT
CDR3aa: CASSPGDRSRQKNTGELFF

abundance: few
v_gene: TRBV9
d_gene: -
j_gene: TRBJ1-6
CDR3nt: TGTGCCAGCAGCACTCTCATGGATAATTCACCCCTCCACTTT
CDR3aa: CASSTLMDNSPLHF

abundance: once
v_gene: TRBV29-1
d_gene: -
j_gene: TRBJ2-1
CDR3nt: TGCAGCGTCCTACGTGATGAACAGTTCTTC
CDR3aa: CSVLRDEQFF

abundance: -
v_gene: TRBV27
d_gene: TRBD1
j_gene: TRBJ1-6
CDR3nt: TGTGCCAGCAGTTCGAGCCGGGACAGGGGATTTGGCTCACCCCTCCACTTT
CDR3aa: CASSSSRDRGFGSPLHF

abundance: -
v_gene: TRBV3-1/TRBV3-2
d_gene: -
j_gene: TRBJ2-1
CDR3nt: TGTGCCAGCAGCCGAGGAAATACCTACAATGAGCAGTTCTTC
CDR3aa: CASSRGNTYNEQFF

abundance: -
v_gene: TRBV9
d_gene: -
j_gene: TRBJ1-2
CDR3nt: TGTGCCAGCAGCGTAGAAGTAGTGTCGGGCTATGGCTACACCTTC
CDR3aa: CASSVEVVSGYGYTF

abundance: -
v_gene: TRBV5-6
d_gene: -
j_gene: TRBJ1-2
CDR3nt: TGTGCCAGCAGCCCAGGACAGAGATATGGCTACACCTTC
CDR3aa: CASSPGQRYGYTF

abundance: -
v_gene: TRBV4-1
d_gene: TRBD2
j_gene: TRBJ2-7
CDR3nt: TGCGCCAGCAGCCAAGTGGGAGCGGGAGCCTACGAGCAGTACTTC
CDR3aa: CASSQVGAGAYEQYF

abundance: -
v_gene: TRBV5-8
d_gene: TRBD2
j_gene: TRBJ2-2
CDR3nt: TGTGCCAGCAGTTCCCCGGGACTAGCGCCTGGGGGGGAGCTGTTTTTT
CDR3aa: CASSSPGLAPGGELFF

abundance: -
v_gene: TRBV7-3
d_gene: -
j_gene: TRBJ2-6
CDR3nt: TGTGCCAGCAGCCTGAGTACAGGGTCCGGGGCCAACGTCCTGACTTTC
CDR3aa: CASSLSTGSGANVLTF

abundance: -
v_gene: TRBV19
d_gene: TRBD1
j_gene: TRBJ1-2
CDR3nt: TGTGCCAGTAACCCCAGGGGGAATGGCTACACCTTC
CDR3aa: CASNPRGNGYTF

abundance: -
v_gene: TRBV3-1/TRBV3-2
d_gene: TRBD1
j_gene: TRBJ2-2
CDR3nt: TGTGCCAGCAGCCAAGATCGAGACAGGGAACCCCCTTGCTACACCGGGGAGCTGTTTTTT
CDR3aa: CASSQDRDREPPCYTGELFF

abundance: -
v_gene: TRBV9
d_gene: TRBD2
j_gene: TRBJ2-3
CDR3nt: TGTGCCAGCAGCGTAGATGGGACTAGCGGGGTCACAGATACGCAGTATTTT
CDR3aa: CASSVDGTSGVTDTQYF

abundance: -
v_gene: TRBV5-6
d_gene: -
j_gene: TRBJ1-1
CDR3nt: TGTGCCAGCAGCCGGGACTCCCCGAACACTGAAGCTTTCTTT
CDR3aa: CASSRDSPNTEAFF

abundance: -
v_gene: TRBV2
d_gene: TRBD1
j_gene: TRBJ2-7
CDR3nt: TGTGCCAGCAGTGCGGGACAGGGGGCCTACGAGCAGTACTTC
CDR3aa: CASSAGQGAYEQYF

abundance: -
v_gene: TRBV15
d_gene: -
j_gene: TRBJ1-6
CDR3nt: TGTGCCACCAGCAGAACGGGGGACAATTCACCCCTCCACTTT
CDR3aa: CATSRTGDNSPLHF

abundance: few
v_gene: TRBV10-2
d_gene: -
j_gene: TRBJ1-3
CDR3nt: TGCGCCAGCAGTGTCGGGTCTGGAAACACCATATATTTT
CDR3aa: CASSVGSGNTIYF

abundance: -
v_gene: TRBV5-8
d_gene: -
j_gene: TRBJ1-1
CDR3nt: TGTGCCAGCAGCTTCCCCGCGGGGTGGCGTGAAGCTTTCTTT
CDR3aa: CASSFPAGWREAFF

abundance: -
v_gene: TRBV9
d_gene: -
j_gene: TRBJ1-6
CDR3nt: TGTGCCAGCAGCGTAGCGGGGGGAAATTCACCCCTCCACTTT
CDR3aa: CASSVAGGNSPLHF

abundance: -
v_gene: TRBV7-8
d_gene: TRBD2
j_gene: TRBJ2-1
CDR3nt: TGTGCCAGCAGCCCGGGACTAGGTCTCTACAATGAGCAGTTCTTC
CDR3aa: CASSPGLGLYNEQFF